These 14 T cell receptor beta chains share one sample of origin, sequenced in a study of T cells in Graves' hyperthyroidism and ophthalmopathy. Authors of the study amplified TCR beta CDR3 regions from RNA transcripts. Researchers ran a first-round RT-PCR on the TCR CDR3 using the HTBI primer set. MiXCR, applied by TCRdb to the multiplex PCR reads, yields one record per CDR3 protein. Among around 700,000 distinct CDR3 sequences listed, over 15% were seen once. Sequencing used blood. The receptors here all came from a woman aged 45-59 years with Graves' hyperthyroidism that later progressed to Graves' ophthalmopathy.

The J gene is TRBJ1-5, the V gene TRBV4-1, with D possibly TRBD1 on 5 matching bases. V was cut by 5 bases and J by 7 bases, with 18 bases left in between. Germline assignment: CDR1 MGHRA and CDR2 YSYEKL. This CDR3 spans 15 amino acids. DNA for the CDR3: TGCGCCAGCAGCACCCGGGACCTAGCAGAACAGCCCCAGCATTTT. Its protein is CASSTRDLAEQPQHF.

This clonotype occurred many times. This chain uses TRBV19 with TRBJ2-3; 7 nucleotides line up with TRBD1. V gave up 10 bases and J gave up 0 bases; unmatched junction bases: 4. CDR1 is LNHDA and CDR2 is SQIVND in the germline V gene (reference sequence). This CDR3 is built from 13 residues. This chain's CDR3 is CATGTVSTDTQYF. For the CDR3, the DNA is TGTGCCACCGGGACAGTTAGCACAGATACGCAGTATTTT.

Note on this clonotype: An end of the junction does not agree with germline; a read error may underlie this. The V gene is TRBV7-7, the J gene TRBJ1-1; 10 bases are shared with TRBD1. This CDR3 region has 16 residues. Germline V gives CDR1 SSHAT, CDR2 FNYEAQ (reference sequence). CDR3 coding DNA: TGTGCTAGCAGCTTATTAACAGGGACAGGGGACCGCGTAGCTTTCTTT. This codes for CASSLLTGTGDRVAFF.

CDR3 sequence reads: CASTLSGGFAEQFF. CDR3 coding DNA: TGTGCCAGCACCCTTAGCGGGGGGTTCGCTGAGCAGTTCTTC. The chain links TRBV6-1 to TRBJ2-1, with 10 bases matching TRBD2. V dropped 7 bases and J dropped 9; count of bases not matched to a gene: 9. CDR1 and CDR2 (germline): MNHNS, SASEGT. The CDR3 is 14 residues long.

This rearrangement joins TRBV6-1 to TRBJ1-3; D call uncertain. Trimming removed 7 bases at V and 0 bases at J, with 22 bases between. The germline CDR1 and CDR2 sequences are MNHNS and SASEGT. The CDR3 loop spans 18 amino acids. The CDR3 protein is CASTQTSYPLSSGNTIYF. In DNA form, the CDR3 reads TGTGCCAGCACTCAAACCTCCTATCCTTTGAGCTCTGGAAACACCATATATTTT.

CDR3 protein: CASSYIQGVYGYTF. Here the CDR3 DNA reads TGTGCCAGCAGCTATATTCAGGGGGTTTATGGCTACACCTTC. The genes are TRBV7-2 and TRBJ1-2; 7 bases fit TRBD1. CDR3 size: 14 residues. The germline V gene encodes CDR1 SGHTA and CDR2 FQGNSA. The V segment lost 4 bases and the J segment 5 bases; nucleotides outside the gene matches: 7.

This clonotype has at least ten counts. The chain employs TRBV3-1 and TRBJ1-1, with D hard to call. CDR3 length: 14 amino acids. Germline assignment: CDR1 LGHDT and CDR2 YNNKEL (reference sequence). V lost 1 base and J lost 11, with 17 bases in between. CDR3 in DNA: TGTGCCAGCAGCCAAGGTCCCGCGGGCGGCATCGCTTTCTTT. This translates into CASSQGPAGGIAFF.

This clonotype was observed a handful of times. The chain couples TRBV5-1 to TRBJ1-2, with D unclear. V was cut by 2 bases and J by 0 bases, with 14 bases left in between. The CDR3 spans 16 residues. Germline CDR1 and CDR2: SGHRS and YFSETQ. The CDR3 DNA is TGCGCCAGCAGCTTACGGACGTCAGTTACTAACTATGGCTACACCTTC. Residues: CASSLRTSVTNYGYTF.

To note about this clonotype: One base away lies a much larger clone, so this may be a sequencing read error. The chain uses TRBV2 and TRBJ2-3, with 9 nucleotides matching TRBD2. The CDR3 spans 14 residues. CDR1 SNHLY and CDR2 FYNNEI come from the germline V gene. CDR3 amino acids: CTSGAGGNTDTQYF. DNA for the CDR3: TGTACCAGCGGAGCGGGGGGAAACACAGATACGCAGTATTTT. Full variable domain (remainder filled in from reference TRBV2 and TRBJ2-3): EPEVTQTPSHQVTQMGQEVILRCVPISNHLYFYWYRQILGQKVEFLVSFYNNEISEKSEIFDDQFSVERPDGSNFTLKIRSTKLEDSAMYFCTSGAGGNTDTQYFGPGTRLTVL.

Notes on this clonotype: One base away lies a much larger clone, so this may be a sequencing read error. CDR3 amino acids: CASGSGQDDGCTF. As DNA, the CDR3 is TGTGCTAGTGGTTCGGGACAGGATGATGGCTGCACCTTC. The rearrangement uses TRBV12-5 and TRBJ1-2, with 8 bases fitting TRBD1. Germline V gene sequence: CDR1 LGHNT, CDR2 FRNRAP. CDR3 length: 13 residues.

The rearrangement joins TRBV6-5 to TRBJ1-1; a possible D gene is TRBD1 (5 bases). The CDR3 runs 17 residues. The germline gives CDR1 MNHEY, CDR2 SVGAGI. V was cut by 3 bases and J by 4 bases, with 21 bases left in between. CDR3: CASSYSLAGRGGTEAFF. In DNA form, the CDR3 reads TGTGCCAGCAGTTATTCTTTGGCAGGGAGAGGTGGCACTGAAGCTTTCTTT.

A note on this clonotype: A read error may produce the germline difference seen at one junction end. The CDR3 is CASRLRLGQGADYDYTF. CDR3 coding DNA: TGCGCCAGCAGGTTGAGACTCGGACAGGGGGCAGACTATGACTACACCTTC. V usage is TRBV5-1 and J usage is TRBJ1-2; TRBD1 aligns across 11 bases. Germline CDR1 and CDR2: SGHRS and YFSETQ. The CDR3 is 17 amino acids.

This sequence joins TRBV3-1 and TRBJ1-6; no clear D. Between the trimmed V and J ends, which lost 1 base and 0 bases, there was a span of 10 bases. The germline V gene encodes CDR1 LGHDT and CDR2 YNNKEL (reference sequence). The CDR3 spans 17 residues. CDR3 loop: CASSQALLSSYNSPLHF. CDR3 in DNA: TGTGCCAGCAGCCAAGCTCTGCTGAGCTCCTATAATTCACCCCTCCACTTT.

The chain employs TRBV27 and TRBJ1-6; TRBD1 is a possible D gene (5 bases). The CDR3 consists of 15 residues. Germline assignment: CDR1 MNHEY and CDR2 SMNVEV (reference sequence). The V gene lost 10 bases and the J gene lost 0 bases, with 13 bases spanning the gap. The chain's CDR3 is CATAWGSSYNSPLHF. The CDR3 nucleotides are TGTGCCACCGCTTGGGGGAGCTCCTATAATTCACCCCTCCACTTT.